This TCR beta chain was profiled in a study of blood T cell repertoires in COVID-19. Whole-study context: The cDNA or gDNA used as material had been derived from T cells, B-cell-depleted T cells, or PBMCs.

In the original analysis: Estimation of nucleated cell counts relied on the amplification of reference gene primers. The table came from immunoSEQ multiplex PCR; TCRdb's copy has only in-frame clones and leaves some out. V, J and clone size were drawn from that table, and D and trimming were deduced from the DNA. The data show under 250,000 clones, roughly 90% seen once. Per germline, CDR1 SGHRS and CDR2 YFSETQ. The germline V and J ends were trimmed by 0 bases and 4 bases, with 13 bases remaining between them. This CDR3 has 15 residues. The chain uses TRBV5-1 and TRBJ1-2, with D hard to call. The source of this sequence is a woman between 40 and 50 years old with acute or convalescent COVID-19. Sequencing was done on a sample of peripheral blood. This CDR3 is CASSLDGVFSYGYTF. The CDR3 DNA is TGCGCCAGCAGCTTGGATGGAGTTTTCTCCTATGGCTACACCTTC.